A selection of T cell receptor beta chains follows, all from one sample in a study of blood T cells in healthy people across ages. Each CDR3 protein is one row after TCRdb ran MiXCR on the 5' RACE reads. The profile shows about 750,000 distinct CDR3 sequences, about 55% of them singletons. Sequencing input: blood. These receptors were collected from a man older than 75 in good health. CDR3s include the opening cysteine and the closing phenylalanine or tryptophan. Each record gives: CDR3 DNA, CDR3 protein, J gene, V gene, D gene, clone size. A D gene is named only where the DNA matches it firmly. The size entry is marked missing in some rows and otherwise reads once, few, many or a size class.

TGTGCCACCAATCCAGGACTCGGACGTGGCTACACCTTC | CATNPGLGRGYTF | TRBJ1-2 | TRBV28 | - | few
TGTGCCAGCAGCCTTCAGTATCGGACGAACGAGCAGTACTTC | CASSLQYRTNEQYF | TRBJ2-7 | TRBV14 | - | once
TGTGCCACCAGCAGAGACGGGCCGAGACTCAATAAGCAGTTCTTC | CATSRDGPRLNKQFF | TRBJ2-1 | TRBV15 | - | -
TGCGCCAGCAGCCCCGGTTGGGCACCGAGCTCCTACGAGCAGTACTTC | CASSPGWAPSSYEQYF | TRBJ2-7 | TRBV5-1 | - | -
TGTGCCAGCAGTTGGACAGGGCGCACGAGCGAAAAACTGTTTTTT | CASSWTGRTSEKLFF | TRBJ1-4 | TRBV7-2 | TRBD1 | -
TGTGCCAGCAGCCCTACAGGTGGGCTCAATCAGCCCCAGCATTTT | CASSPTGGLNQPQHF | TRBJ1-5 | TRBV7-2 | - | -
TGCGCCAGCAGCCCAGACGGGAGCTCCTACAATGAGCAGTACTTC | CASSPDGSSYNEQYF | TRBJ2-7 | TRBV4-1 | - | -
TGCAGTGCTAGGGTAGGGGCCAAGGACAAAAACATTCAGTACTTC | CSARVGAKDKNIQYF | TRBJ2-4 | TRBV20-1 | - | -
TGTGCCAGCAGATCCCCCCAGTGGGAAGCTGATGGCTACACCTTC | CASRSPQWEADGYTF | TRBJ1-2 | TRBV2 | - | few
TGTGCCAGCAGTTTTGTCGCCAATGAGCAGTTCTTC | CASSFVANEQFF | TRBJ2-1 | TRBV12-3/TRBV12-4 | - | -
TGCAGTGCTACGGACAGGGGGCTCGCGTATTTT | CSATDRGLAYF | TRBJ2-3 | TRBV20-1 | TRBD1 | -
TGTGCCAGCAGCTTAAGTGACAAAATCCTTATGGATGGCTACACCTTC | CASSLSDKILMDGYTF | TRBJ1-2 | TRBV7-9 | - | -
TGCGCCAGCAGCCCCGAGGGGAGAGGCTACAATGAGCAGTTCTTC | CASSPEGRGYNEQFF | TRBJ2-1 | TRBV5-1 | - | -
TGTGCCAGCAGCGAAATAGCGGGGGCCCTAGGGACCCAGTACTTC | CASSEIAGALGTQYF | TRBJ2-5 | TRBV2 | TRBD2 | -
TGTGCCAGCAGCTTAAATCCCTCTTCACGATATGAAAAACTGTTTTTT | CASSLNPSSRYEKLFF | TRBJ1-4 | TRBV7-2 | - | -
TGCAGTGCCGGACCACGACAGGGGAAGGGACCCCTCCACTTT | CSAGPRQGKGPLHF | TRBJ1-6 | TRBV20-1 | TRBD1 | -
TGCAGTGCTAGAGATTCGCAGGGATCGGAAAACATTCAGTACTTC | CSARDSQGSENIQYF | TRBJ2-4 | TRBV20-1 | - | -
TGTGCCATCAGTGAGTCGAGGCCGGGGTCTAATTCACCCCTCCACTTT | CAISESRPGSNSPLHF | TRBJ1-6 | TRBV10-3 | - | -
TGTGCCAGCAGCGTAGCTCTGGATTCACCCCTCCACTTT | CASSVALDSPLHF | TRBJ1-6 | TRBV9 | - | -
TGCGCCAGCAGCACCCTCGGCGGATCCTACAATGAGCAGTTCTTC | CASSTLGGSYNEQFF | TRBJ2-1 | TRBV5-1 | - | -
TGTGCCAGCAGCGGACAGACCCAAGAGACCCAGTACTTC | CASSGQTQETQYF | TRBJ2-5 | TRBV3-1 | - | few
TGTGCCAGCAGCTTGGAGGGGGCAGCGAAGGTCTATGGCTACACCTTC | CASSLEGAAKVYGYTF | TRBJ1-2 | TRBV5-5 | TRBD1 | -
TGTGCCAGCAGCTTAAACGGGAGGGCAGGAGATACGCAGTATTTT | CASSLNGRAGDTQYF | TRBJ2-3 | TRBV7-2 | TRBD2 | few
TGCAGCGTTATGACAGGGGAAGAAAAACTGTTTTTT | CSVMTGEEKLFF | TRBJ1-4 | TRBV29-1 | TRBD1 | -
TGCAGTGCTAGTCACCCCGATTCACCCCTCCACTTT | CSASHPDSPLHF | TRBJ1-6 | TRBV20-1 | - | -
TGCGCCAGCAGCTTTGGGGACAGGGCGGAAGAGACCCAGTACTTC | CASSFGDRAEETQYF | TRBJ2-5 | TRBV5-1 | TRBD1 | -
TGTGCCAGCTCGTCCGACGGAGGACGAGAGACCCAGTACTTC | CASSSDGGRETQYF | TRBJ2-5 | TRBV18 | - | -
TGTGCCAGCAGTTACTCTAGAAGCCACAGGGGTAGCTCGGCGAATTCACCCCTCCACTTT | CASSYSRSHRGSSANSPLHF | TRBJ1-6 | TRBV6-5 | TRBD1 | -
TGCGCCAGCAGCTTGGAGGGACTAACCTACGAGCAGTACTTC | CASSLEGLTYEQYF | TRBJ2-7 | TRBV5-1 | TRBD2 | -
TGCACCAGCGGGACAGGGGGCGAACTCACCTTC | CTSGTGGELTF | TRBJ1-2 | TRBV5-1 | TRBD1 | once
TGCGCCAGCAGCTGGACCTCGGGCCAATATCAGGGCACTGAAGCTTTCTTT | CASSWTSGQYQGTEAFF | TRBJ1-1 | TRBV5-1 | - | -
TGCGCCAGCAGTAGACTAGACCTGGTGGGTGAGCAGTTCTTC | CASSRLDLVGEQFF | TRBJ2-1 | TRBV10-2 | - | -
TGTGCCAGCAGACACAGGACTAGCGGGAGGGAGTCCTACAATGAGCAGTTCTTC | CASRHRTSGRESYNEQFF | TRBJ2-1 | TRBV6-1 | TRBD2 | -
TGTGCCAGCAGCCGAACCGGGACTACCACCTACAATGAGCAGTTCTTC | CASSRTGTTTYNEQFF | TRBJ2-1 | TRBV7-3 | TRBD2 | -
TGTGCCAGCACCTTTTTGGGGCGATCCGTCGATGAGCAGTTCTTC | CASTFLGRSVDEQFF | TRBJ2-1 | TRBV11-2 | - | few
TGTGCCAGCAGCTCTTACCCGACAGGGGTAGAGACCCAGTACTTC | CASSSYPTGVETQYF | TRBJ2-5 | TRBV5-5 | TRBD1 | few
TGTGCCAGCAGCTCACGGGACAGCTTTCATGGCTACACCTTC | CASSSRDSFHGYTF | TRBJ1-2 | TRBV3-1 | TRBD1 | -
TGCAGTGCGTCGCGACCTGACAATGAGCAGTACTTC | CSASRPDNEQYF | TRBJ2-7 | TRBV20-1 | - | -
TGTGCCAGCAGCCTCTTGGCTAGCGGGAGGGAAGAGACCCAGTACTTC | CASSLLASGREETQYF | TRBJ2-5 | TRBV3-1 | TRBD2 | -
TGTGCCAGCAGCCCCGACAGGGGCTGTGAGCAGTTCTTC | CASSPDRGCEQFF | TRBJ2-1 | TRBV14 | TRBD1 | -
TGCAGTGCTAGTGCCTCGGGCGGGAGGGAAACCAAAAACATTCAGTACTTC | CSASASGGRETKNIQYF | TRBJ2-4 | TRBV20-1 | TRBD2 | -
TGTGCCAGCAGTTTCCGAGGGGCGGGTCTGGGGGAGACCCAGTACTTC | CASSFRGAGLGETQYF | TRBJ2-5 | TRBV6-6 | - | few
TGCAGTGCAGTATCCAGCCCGAGCTCCTACAATGAGCAGTTCTTC | CSAVSSPSSYNEQFF | TRBJ2-1 | TRBV20-1 | - | many
TGCAGTGCTATATCGGCGGGAGTTTCGTACGAGCAGTACTTC | CSAISAGVSYEQYF | TRBJ2-7 | TRBV20-1 | TRBD2 | -